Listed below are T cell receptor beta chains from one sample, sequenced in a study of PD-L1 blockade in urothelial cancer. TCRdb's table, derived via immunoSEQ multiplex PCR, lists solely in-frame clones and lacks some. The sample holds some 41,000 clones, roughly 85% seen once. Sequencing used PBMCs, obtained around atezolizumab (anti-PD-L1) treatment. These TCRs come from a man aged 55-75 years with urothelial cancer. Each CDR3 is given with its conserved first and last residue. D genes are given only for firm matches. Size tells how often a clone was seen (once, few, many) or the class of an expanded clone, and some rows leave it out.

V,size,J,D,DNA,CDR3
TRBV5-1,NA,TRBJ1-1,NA,TGCGCCAGCAGCTTGGGCTACGGTTTCCGGGACACTGAAGCTTTCTTT,CASSLGYGFRDTEAFF
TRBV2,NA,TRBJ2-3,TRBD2,TGTGCCAGCAGCCCTAGCGGGGGGAGGACAGATACGCAGTATTTT,CASSPSGGRTDTQYF
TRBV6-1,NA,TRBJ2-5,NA,TGTGCCAGCAGTGATTTAGGGGCGGGGGAGACCCAGTACTTC,CASSDLGAGETQYF
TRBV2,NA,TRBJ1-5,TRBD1,TGTGCCAGCAGTGAGGACAGGGGGTATAGCAATCAGCCCCAGCATTTT,CASSEDRGYSNQPQHF
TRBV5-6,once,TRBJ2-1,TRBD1,TGTGCCAGCAGCTTTTTGGGGACAGGGGGCTCCTACAATGAGCAGTTCTTC,CASSFLGTGGSYNEQFF
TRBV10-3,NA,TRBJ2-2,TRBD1,TGTGCCATCAGTGGAATTACCGGGACAGGGTCCGGGGAGCTGTTTTTT,CAISGITGTGSGELFF
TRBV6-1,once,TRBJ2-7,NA,TGTGCCAGCAGTGAAGCCCTGGACAGCATCTACGAGCAGTACTTC,CASSEALDSIYEQYF
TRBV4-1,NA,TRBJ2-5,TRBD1,TGCGCCAGCAGCCAAGATGAGGGACAGGGAATCGAGACCCAGTACTTC,CASSQDEGQGIETQYF
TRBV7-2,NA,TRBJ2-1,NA,TGTGCCAGCAGCTTAGGGGTGGGGGCGAGCTCCTACAATGAGCAGTTCTTC,CASSLGVGASSYNEQFF
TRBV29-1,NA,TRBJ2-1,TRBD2,TGCAGCGTTCGACTAGCGGGGGGGGTTGAGCAGTTCTTC,CSVRLAGGVEQFF
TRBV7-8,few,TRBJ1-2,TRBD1,TGTGCCAGCAGCGAGATACCGGGACAGGGCAATTATGGCTACACCTTC,CASSEIPGQGNYGYTF
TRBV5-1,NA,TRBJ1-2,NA,TGCGCCAGCAGCTTGGAAGCGGATGGCTACACCTTC,CASSLEADGYTF
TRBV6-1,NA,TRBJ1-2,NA,TGTGCCAGCAGTGAACTCCAAGGGGGAAGTGACTATGGCTACACCTTC,CASSELQGGSDYGYTF
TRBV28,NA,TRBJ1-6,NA,TGTGCCAGCGGGCCCTCCTATAATTCACCCCTCCACTTT,CASGPSYNSPLHF
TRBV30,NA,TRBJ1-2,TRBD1,TGTGCCTGGAGAGGACAGGGGAAGTATAGTGGCTACACCTTC,CAWRGQGKYSGYTF